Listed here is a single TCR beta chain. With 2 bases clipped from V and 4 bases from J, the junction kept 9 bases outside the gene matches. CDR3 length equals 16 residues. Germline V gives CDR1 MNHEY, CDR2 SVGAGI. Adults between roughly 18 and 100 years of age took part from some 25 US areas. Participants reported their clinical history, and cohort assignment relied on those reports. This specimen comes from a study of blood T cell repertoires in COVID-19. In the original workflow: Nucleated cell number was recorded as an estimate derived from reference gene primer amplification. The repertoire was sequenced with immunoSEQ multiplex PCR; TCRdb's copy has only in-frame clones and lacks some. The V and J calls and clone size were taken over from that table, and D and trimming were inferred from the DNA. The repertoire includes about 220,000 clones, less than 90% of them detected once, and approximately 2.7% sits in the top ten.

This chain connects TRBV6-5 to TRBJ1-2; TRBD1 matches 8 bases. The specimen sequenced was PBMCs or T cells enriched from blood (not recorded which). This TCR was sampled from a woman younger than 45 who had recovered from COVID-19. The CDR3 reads CASSYETRGPAYGYTF. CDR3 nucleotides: TGTGCCAGCAGTTACGAGACCAGGGGGCCCGCCTATGGCTACACCTTC.